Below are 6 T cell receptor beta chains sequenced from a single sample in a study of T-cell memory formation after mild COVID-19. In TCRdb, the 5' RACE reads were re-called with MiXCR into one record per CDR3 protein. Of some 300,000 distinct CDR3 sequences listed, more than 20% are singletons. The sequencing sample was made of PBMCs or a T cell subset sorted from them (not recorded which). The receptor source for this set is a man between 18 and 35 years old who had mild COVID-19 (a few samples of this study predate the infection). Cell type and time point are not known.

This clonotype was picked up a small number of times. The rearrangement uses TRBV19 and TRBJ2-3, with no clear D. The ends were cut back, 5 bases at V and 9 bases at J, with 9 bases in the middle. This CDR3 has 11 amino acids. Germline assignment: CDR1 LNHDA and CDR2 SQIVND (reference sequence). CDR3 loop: CASSVARTQYF. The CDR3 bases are TGTGCCAGTAGTGTGGCTCGCACGCAGTATTTT. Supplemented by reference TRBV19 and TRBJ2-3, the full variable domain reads DGGITQSPKYLFRKEGQNVTLSCEQNLNHDAMYWYRQDPGQGLRLIYYSQIVNDFQKGDIAEGYSVSREKKESFPLTVTSAQKNPTAFYLCASSVARTQYFGPGTRLTVL.

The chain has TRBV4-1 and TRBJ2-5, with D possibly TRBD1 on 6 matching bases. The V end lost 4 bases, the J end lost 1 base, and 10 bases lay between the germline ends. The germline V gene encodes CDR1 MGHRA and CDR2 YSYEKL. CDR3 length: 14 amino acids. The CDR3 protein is CASSRRDTQETQYF. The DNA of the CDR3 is TGCGCCAGCAGCCGCCGGGACACCCAAGAGACCCAGTACTTC.

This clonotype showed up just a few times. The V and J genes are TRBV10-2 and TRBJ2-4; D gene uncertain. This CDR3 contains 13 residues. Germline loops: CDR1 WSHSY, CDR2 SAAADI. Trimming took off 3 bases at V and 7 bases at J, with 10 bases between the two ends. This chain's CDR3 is CASSEHSLNIQYF. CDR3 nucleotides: TGCGCCAGCAGTGAACACTCGCTGAACATTCAGTACTTC.

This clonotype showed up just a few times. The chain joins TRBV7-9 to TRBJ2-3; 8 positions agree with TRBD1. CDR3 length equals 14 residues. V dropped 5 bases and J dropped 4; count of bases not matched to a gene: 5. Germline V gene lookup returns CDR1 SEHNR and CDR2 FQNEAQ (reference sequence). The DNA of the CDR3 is TGTGCCAGCAGCGATCGGACAGGGCCAGATACGCAGTATTTT. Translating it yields CASSDRTGPDTQYF.

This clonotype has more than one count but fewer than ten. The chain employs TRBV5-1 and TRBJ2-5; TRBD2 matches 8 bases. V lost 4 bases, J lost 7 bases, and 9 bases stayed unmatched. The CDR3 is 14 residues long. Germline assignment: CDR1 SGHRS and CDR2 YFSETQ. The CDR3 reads CASSRASGGTTQYF. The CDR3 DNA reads TGCGCCAGCAGCCGTGCCTCGGGGGGGACGACCCAGTACTTC.

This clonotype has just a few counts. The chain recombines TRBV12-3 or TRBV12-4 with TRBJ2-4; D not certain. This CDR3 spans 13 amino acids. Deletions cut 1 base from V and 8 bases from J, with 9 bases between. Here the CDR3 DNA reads TGTGCCAGCAGTTTAGGCGGCGGAGACATTCAGTACTTC. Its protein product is CASSLGGGDIQYF.